This T cell receptor beta chain was found in a study of a mutant IDH1 vaccine in newly diagnosed glioma. Germline V gene sequence: CDR1 SGHNT, CDR2 YENEEA. Trimming took 5 bases from V and 7 from J, leaving 12 bases between them. The CDR3 runs 13 residues. Time point meaning: baseline, week 1 (first vaccination visit). Regarding treatment: pre-vaccination baseline after standard-of-care therapy. Only in-frame clones appear in the TCRdb table, and some are missing; sequencing was by immunoSEQ multiplex PCR. The sample lists about 38,000 clones, roughly 78% occurring once. This chain uses TRBV11-3 with TRBJ2-1; maybe TRBD2 (6 bases). The sample consisted of PBMCs, taken from a glioma patient treated with radiotherapy, temozolomide or both. The sequence came from a man aged 40-49 years with glioma. Some clones in this sample may be carry-over from other donors' samples. The CDR3 nucleotides read TGTGCCAGCAGCCTACGGGGGTCGAATGAGCAGTTCTTC. The encoded protein is CASSLRGSNEQFF.